This section outlines one T cell receptor beta chain sequence together with its context. Its matching antigen is unknown. One end of the junction does not line up with germline, which may come from a read error. Germline assignment: CDR1 MDHEN and CDR2 SYDVKM. CDR3 length: 11 amino acids. The data derive from a study of beta chain features in type 1 diabetes. Regarding the study as a whole: Type 1 diabetes patients had moderately but significantly shorter TCRB CDR3s in all four CD4+ subsets.

As every portion of the isolated RNA was reverse transcribed, the sequencing read expressed TCRB transcripts. Assay: immunoSEQ multiplex PCR; the TCRdb copy retains only in-frame clones and omits some. Of 150,000 to 190,000 clones in the sample, over 9% were seen once. The V and J genes are TRBV28 and TRBJ1-3; maybe TRBD1 (5 bases). The origin of this receptor is a young man with type 1 diabetes. The material sequenced was central memory CD4+ T cells from blood. CDR3 loop: CASSLTYRLWF. The CDR3 DNA sequence: TGTGCCAGCAGTTTAACCTACAGGTTATGGTTT.